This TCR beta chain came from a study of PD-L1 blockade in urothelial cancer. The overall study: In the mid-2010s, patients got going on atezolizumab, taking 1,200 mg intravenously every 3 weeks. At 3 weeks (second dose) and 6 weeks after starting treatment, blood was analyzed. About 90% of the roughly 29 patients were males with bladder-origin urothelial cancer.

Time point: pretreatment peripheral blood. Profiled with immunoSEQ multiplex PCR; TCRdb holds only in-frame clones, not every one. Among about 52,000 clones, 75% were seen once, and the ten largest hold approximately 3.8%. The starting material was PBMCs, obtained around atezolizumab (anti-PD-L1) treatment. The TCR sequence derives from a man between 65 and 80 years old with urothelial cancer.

In DNA, the CDR3 is TGTGCCAGCAGCAGAGGGACTAGCGGGGCCCTCCAAGAGACCCAGTACTTC. It yields the protein CASSRGTSGALQETQYF. The V gene is TRBV11-1, the J gene TRBJ2-5, with 13 bases lining up with TRBD2. V shed 5 bases, J shed 1 base, and the junction held 7 bases outside the gene matches. The CDR3 runs to 17 residues. Per germline, CDR1 SGHAT and CDR2 FQDESV (reference sequence).